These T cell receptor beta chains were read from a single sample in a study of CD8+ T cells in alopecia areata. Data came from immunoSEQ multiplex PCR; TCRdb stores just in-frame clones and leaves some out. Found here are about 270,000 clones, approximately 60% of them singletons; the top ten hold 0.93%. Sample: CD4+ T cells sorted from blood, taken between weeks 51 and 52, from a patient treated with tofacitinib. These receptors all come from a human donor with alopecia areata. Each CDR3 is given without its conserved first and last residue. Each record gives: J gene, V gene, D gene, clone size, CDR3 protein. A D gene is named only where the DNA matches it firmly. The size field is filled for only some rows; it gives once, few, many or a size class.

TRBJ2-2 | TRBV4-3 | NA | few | ASSQGPGTGELF
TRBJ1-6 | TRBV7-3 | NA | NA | ASSLMMENSPLH
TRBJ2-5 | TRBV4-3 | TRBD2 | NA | ASSGTRSQETQY
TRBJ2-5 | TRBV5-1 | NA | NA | ASSLTPQETQY
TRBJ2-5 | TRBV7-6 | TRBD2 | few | ASSWTSGGPEETQY
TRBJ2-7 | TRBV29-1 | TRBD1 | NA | SVETGTYEQY
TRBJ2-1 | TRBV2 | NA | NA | ASRGTVGEQF
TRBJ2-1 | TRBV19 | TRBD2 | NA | ASSRLAGDYNEQF
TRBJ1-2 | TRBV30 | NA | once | AWSVTRSNYGYT
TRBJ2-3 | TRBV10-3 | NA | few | AISEAGPDTQY